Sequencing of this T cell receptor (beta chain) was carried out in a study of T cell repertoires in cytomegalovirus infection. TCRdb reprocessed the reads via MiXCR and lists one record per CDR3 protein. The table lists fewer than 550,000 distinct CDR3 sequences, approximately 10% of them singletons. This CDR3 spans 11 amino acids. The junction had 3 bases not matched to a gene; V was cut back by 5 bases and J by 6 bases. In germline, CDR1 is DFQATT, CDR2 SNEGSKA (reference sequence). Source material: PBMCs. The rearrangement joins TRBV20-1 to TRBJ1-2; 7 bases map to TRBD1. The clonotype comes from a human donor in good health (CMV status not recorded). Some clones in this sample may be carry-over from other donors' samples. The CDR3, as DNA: TGCAGTGCTGGAGGGGGCAATGGCTACACCTTC. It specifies CSAGGGNGYTF.